This TCR beta chain is from a study of blood T cell repertoires in COVID-19. Across the study: Some COVID-19 samples were acute and others convalescent; all came from the United States, Italy and Spain.

Assay: immunoSEQ multiplex PCR; the TCRdb copy retains only in-frame clones and omits some. The table records roughly 130,000 clones, 79% of them present only once. Sequenced material: peripheral blood. The origin of this receptor is a man aged 55 to 70 with acute or convalescent COVID-19.

CDR3 nucleotides: TGTGCCAGCAGCTCCCTCCCGAGACAGGGCCATGCAACTAATGAAAAACTGTTTTTT. Encoded protein: CASSSLPRQGHATNEKLFF. The chain combines TRBV6-4 with TRBJ1-4; 7 nucleotides match TRBD1. In germline, CDR1 is MRHNA, CDR2 SNTAGT. V was pared by 6 bases and J by 0 bases, with 16 bases of the junction left unmatched. This CDR3 has 19 amino acids.